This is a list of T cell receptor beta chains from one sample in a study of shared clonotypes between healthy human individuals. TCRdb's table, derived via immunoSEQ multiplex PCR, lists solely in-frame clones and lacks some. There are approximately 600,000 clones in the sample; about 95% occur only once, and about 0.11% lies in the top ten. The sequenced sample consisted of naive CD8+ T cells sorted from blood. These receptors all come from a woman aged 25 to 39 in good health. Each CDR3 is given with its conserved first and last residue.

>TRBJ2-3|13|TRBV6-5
CASSLLKADTQYF
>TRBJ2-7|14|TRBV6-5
CASGTTGGSYEQYF
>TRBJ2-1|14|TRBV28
CASSFTGVNNEQFF
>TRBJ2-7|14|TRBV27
CASSPGTGGHEQYF
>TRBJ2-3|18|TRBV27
CASSLRAWDSPSTDTQYF
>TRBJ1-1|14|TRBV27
CASSLTGTNTEAFF
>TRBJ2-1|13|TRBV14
CASSPQSHHEQFF
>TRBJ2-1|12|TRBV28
CASSFGDFEQFF
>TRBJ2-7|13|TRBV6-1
CASSDASPYEQYF
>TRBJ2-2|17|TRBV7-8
CASSLAQREGLAGELFF
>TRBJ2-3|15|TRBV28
CASGGHRGSTDTQYF
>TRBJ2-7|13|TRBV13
CASSLGLSYEQYF
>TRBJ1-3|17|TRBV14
CASSQDVTATSGNTIYF
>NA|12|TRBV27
CASSGRAYEQYF
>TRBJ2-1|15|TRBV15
CATSRERSSYNEQFF
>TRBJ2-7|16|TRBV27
CASTPTGAVPAYEQYF
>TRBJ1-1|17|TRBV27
CASSLIKRQGMNTEAFF
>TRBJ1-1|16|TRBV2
CASRRDRGVSGTEAFF
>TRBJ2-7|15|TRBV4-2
CASSQTSGRVYEQYF
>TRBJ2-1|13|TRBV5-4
CASSLSSYNEQFF
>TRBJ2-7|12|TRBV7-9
CASSLSGGEQYF
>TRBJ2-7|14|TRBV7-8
CASSLEAGDSEQYF
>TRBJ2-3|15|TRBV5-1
CASSFRAVSTDTQYF
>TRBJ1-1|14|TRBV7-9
CASSLIGTNTEAFF
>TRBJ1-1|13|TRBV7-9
CASSLVRADEAFF
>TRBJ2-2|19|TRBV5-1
CASSAIQGTLPKIYSELFF
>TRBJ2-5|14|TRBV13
CASSLGALGETQYF
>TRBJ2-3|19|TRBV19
CASSIGANTLGSSTDTQYF
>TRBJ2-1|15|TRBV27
CASSFVRERYNEQFF
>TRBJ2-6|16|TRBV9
CASSVAFPLGANVLTF
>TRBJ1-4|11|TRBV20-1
CSARENEKLFF
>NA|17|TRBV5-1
CASSLALLGQGVYEQYF
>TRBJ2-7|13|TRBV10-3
CAISEGASYEQYF
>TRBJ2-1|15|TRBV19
CASGEPSEAYNEQFF
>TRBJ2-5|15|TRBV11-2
CASSRRGADQETQYF
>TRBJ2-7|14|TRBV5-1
CASSSTRQGHEQYF
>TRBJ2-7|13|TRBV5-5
CASSFSGGYEQYF
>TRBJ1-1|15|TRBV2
CASKAGNLSRTEAFF
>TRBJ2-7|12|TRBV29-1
CSVEGRSYEQYF
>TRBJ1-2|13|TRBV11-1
CASSQDSDYGYTF
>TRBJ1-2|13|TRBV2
CASSEDRAYGYTF